A selection of T cell receptor beta chains follows, all from one sample in a study of T-cell reconstitution after alpha-beta-depleted transplantation in children. TCRdb itself ran the PCR reads through MiXCR, one entry per CDR3 protein. The table lists about 830,000 distinct CDR3 sequences, under 20% of them singletons, with just under 5% in the top ten. The sequencing used PBMCs, mostly from graft donor cells, collected 360 days after TCRalphabeta/CD19-depleted stem cell transplant. The receptors shown here come from a male patient younger than 18 who had a stem cell transplant for acute lymphoblastic leukemia, so the T cells may come from the graft donor. CDR3s include the opening cysteine and the closing phenylalanine or tryptophan. A D gene is named only where the DNA matches it firmly. Rows may omit the clone size; those that give it use once, few, many or a size class.

D,V,J,size,DNA,CDR3
.,TRBV12-3/TRBV12-4,TRBJ2-1,.,TGTGCCAGCACCCCAAATTACCACAATGAGCAGTTCTTC,CASTPNYHNEQFF
.,TRBV30,TRBJ2-1,.,TGTGCCTGGAGTGTACACTCGTTCTCCTACAATGAGCAGTTCTTC,CAWSVHSFSYNEQFF
TRBD2,TRBV11-2,TRBJ2-1,few,TGTGCCAGCAGCGAGACTAGCGGGACCTCCAATGAGCAGTTCTTC,CASSETSGTSNEQFF
.,TRBV4-1,TRBJ2-5,.,TGCGCCAGCAGCTTTAAAATCGGGGCCGAGTACCACCAAGAGACCCAGTACTTC,CASSFKIGAEYHQETQYF
.,TRBV9,TRBJ2-7,few,TGTGCCAGCAGCGAGGGGTGGGGGAACGGTCGTTCCTACGAGCAGTACTTC,CASSEGWGNGRSYEQYF
TRBD2,TRBV7-3,TRBJ2-1,few,TGTGCCAGCAGCTCTAGCGGGAGGACGTGGGATGAGCAGTTCTTC,CASSSSGRTWDEQFF
TRBD2,TRBV2,TRBJ2-1,many,TGTGCCAGCAGTGTCTCTGGACTAGGCTCGCACGAGCAGTTCTTC,CASSVSGLGSHEQFF
.,TRBV20-1,TRBJ2-7,few,TGCAGTGCTAGAGAGATGACAGCGGGCGAGCAGTACTTC,CSAREMTAGEQYF
TRBD1,TRBV9,TRBJ2-3,many,TGTGCCAGCAGCGTTGGCCGGACAGGGGCGGCAGATACGCAGTATTTT,CASSVGRTGAADTQYF
TRBD2,TRBV5-1,TRBJ2-2,many,TGCGCCAGCAGCTTGACTAGCGGAACAAACACCGGGGAGCTGTTTTTT,CASSLTSGTNTGELFF
TRBD2,TRBV5-1,TRBJ2-7,.,TGCGCCAGCAGCTTGGGGGGACTAGGTGTCTACGAGCAGTACTTC,CASSLGGLGVYEQYF
.,TRBV30,TRBJ2-1,.,TGTGCCTGGAGTGTGGGGGTTGAGCAGTTCTTC,CAWSVGVEQFF
.,TRBV7-9,TRBJ2-7,many,TGTGCCAGCAGCTTTGGACCCGGGAGCTACGAGCAGTACTTC,CASSFGPGSYEQYF
.,TRBV4-1,TRBJ2-4,few,TGCGCCAGCAGCACCCCCGTAGCCAAAAACATTCAGTACTTC,CASSTPVAKNIQYF
TRBD1,TRBV5-6,TRBJ1-5,many,TGTGCCAGCAGCTTGGGGGCAGGGGGCCAGCCCCAGCATTTT,CASSLGAGGQPQHF
.,TRBV5-6,TRBJ2-2,.,TGTGCCAGCAGCTTGAAGTTCTCGAACACCGGGGAGCTGTTTTTT,CASSLKFSNTGELFF
.,TRBV24-1,TRBJ2-1,.,TGTGCCGCCCAGGCGGGCTCCTACAATGAGCAGTTCTTC,CAAQAGSYNEQFF
TRBD2,TRBV5-1,TRBJ2-3,.,TGCGCCAGCAGCGGGACCGGGACTAGAGTCACAGATACGCAGTATTTT,CASSGTGTRVTDTQYF
.,TRBV11-2,TRBJ2-5,few,TGTGCCAGCAGCTTAGGTGTAGGACTACTCCAAGAGACCCAGTACTTC,CASSLGVGLLQETQYF
TRBD1,TRBV7-9,TRBJ2-3,few,TGTGCCAGCAGCTTATCCAGGGACAGGGGGCGAGGGGAGACGCAGTATTTT,CASSLSRDRGRGETQYF
.,TRBV12-3/TRBV12-4,TRBJ1-6,.,TGTGCCAGCAGGACCGACAGGAGCTCCTATAATTCACCCCTCCACTTT,CASRTDRSSYNSPLHF
.,TRBV20-1,TRBJ2-5,.,TGCAGTGCTAACCGGGGAGAAGAGACCCAGTACTTC,CSANRGEETQYF
TRBD1,TRBV5-1,TRBJ2-3,.,TGCGCCAGCAGCCTCTCCGACAGGGGCCGGTGGGAGATGCGAGATACGCAGTATTTT,CASSLSDRGRWEMRDTQYF
.,TRBV15,TRBJ2-6,few,TGTGCCACCAGCAGGGGGACGAGTGGGGCCAACGTCCTGACTTTC,CATSRGTSGANVLTF
TRBD2,TRBV7-9,TRBJ2-7,.,TGTGCCAGCAGCTTTATTAGCGGGAGGCCCTACGAGCAGTACTTC,CASSFISGRPYEQYF
TRBD1,TRBV4-1,TRBJ1-6,few,TGCGCCAGCAGCCAAGTAGGCGGGACAGGCGGGTCACCCCTCCACTTT,CASSQVGGTGGSPLHF
TRBD1,TRBV27,TRBJ2-7,few,TGTGCCAGCAGTACTCCTCTCGACAGGGAACGGACCGAGCAGTACTTC,CASSTPLDRERTEQYF
.,TRBV15,TRBJ2-7,.,TGTGCCACCAGCAGAGGGGGGGGCCGTATCTCCTACGAGCAGTACTTC,CATSRGGGRISYEQYF
.,TRBV3-1,TRBJ2-7,.,TGTGCCAGCAGCCATGCCCCTCGCGAGCAGTACTTC,CASSHAPREQYF
.,TRBV20-1,TRBJ2-7,.,TGCAGTGCTTCCTTTACAGGAGGTTTCCTCTACGAGCAGTACTTC,CSASFTGGFLYEQYF
TRBD2,TRBV10-3,TRBJ2-3,.,TGTGCCATCAGCCAGACTAGCGGGAGAGTAGATACGCAGTATTTT,CAISQTSGRVDTQYF
.,TRBV24-1,TRBJ2-1,many,TGTGCCACCAGTGATCGACAGCAACCAACATACTTGAGATTCTTC,CATSDRQQPTYLRFF
TRBD2,TRBV5-1,TRBJ2-3,few,TGCGCCAGCAGAGCGGGAGGAGGAGGAGATACGCAGTATTTT,CASRAGGGGDTQYF
.,TRBV7-9,TRBJ2-7,few,TGTGCCAGCAGCCGCGTCGGGACACACTCCTACGAGCAGTACTTC,CASSRVGTHSYEQYF
.,TRBV4-2,TRBJ2-1,few,TGTGCCAGCAGCCAAGATGGGGACGGCCGAAGTTGGTTCTTC,CASSQDGDGRSWFF
.,TRBV12-3/TRBV12-4,TRBJ2-3,.,TGTGCCATCTGTTTAGCGCACACCCCTCGACAGGCTAGCACAGATACGCAGTATTTT,CAICLAHTPRQASTDTQYF
TRBD2,TRBV11-2,TRBJ2-7,few,TGTGCCAGCAGCACGGGACTAGCGGGAAGTTGGCCCTACGAGCAGTACTTC,CASSTGLAGSWPYEQYF